These 13 T cell receptor beta chains originate from one sample sequenced in a study of blood T cell repertoires in COVID-19 (dated by TCRdb to 2018 to 2020). Library method: the immunoSEQ multiplex PCR assay. TCRdb stores this immuneACCESS table with in-frame sequences only. Part of the clones is absent; in the studies checked, under half of the shortfall reflects unresolved V genes, and no reason is known for the rest. The sample contains under 300,000 clones, roughly nine tenths of them found a single time. 2% to 2.5% of the sample is in the top ten clones. Sequenced sample: peripheral blood. Receptor source: a man aged 45-65 years with acute or convalescent COVID-19.

The V gene is TRBV7-2, the J gene TRBJ2-2, with unresolved D. Trimming removed 1 base from V and 6 bases from J, with 9 bases in between. This CDR3 contains 14 residues. Looked up from germline, CDR1 is SGHTA and CDR2 is FQGNSA. CDR3: CASSLDYGAGELFF. In DNA form, the CDR3 reads TGTGCCAGCAGCTTAGATTATGGAGCCGGGGAGCTGTTTTTT.

The J gene is TRBJ1-2, the V gene TRBV6-4; 9 bases are a match to TRBD1. The CDR3 contains 14 residues. V lost 6 bases to trimming and J lost 8 bases; unmatched junction nucleotides: 10. Germline V gene sequence: CDR1 MRHNA, CDR2 SNTAGT. Here the CDR3 DNA reads TGTGCCAGCAGCGCGGGGACAGGGCCCGCAGGCTACACCTTC. Its protein is CASSAGTGPAGYTF.

The rearrangement links TRBV6-1 to TRBJ1-5; 10 bases align to TRBD1. V was clipped by 2 bases and J by 3 bases; unmatched bases: 4. Germline V CDR1 and CDR2: MNHNS, SASEGT. The CDR3 loop spans 16 amino acids. The CDR3 DNA is TGTGCCAGCAGTGAACGGGACAGGGGTCTCAATCAGCCCCAGCATTTT. Protein product: CASSERDRGLNQPQHF.

This chain links TRBV7-3 with TRBJ1-2; TRBD1 might be the D (6 bases). The CDR3 length is 16 residues. Trimming stripped 5 bases from V and 0 bases from J, with 16 bases between. Germline V gives CDR1 SGHTA, CDR2 FQGTGA. In nucleotides, the CDR3 is TGTGCCAGCAGCCCTACAGGGACGAGTCCTAACTATGGCTACACCTTC. Its protein product is CASSPTGTSPNYGYTF.

V and J are TRBV27 and TRBJ2-1; 16 nucleotides agree with TRBD2. The ends lost 6 bases at V and 2 bases at J; junction bases unmatched: 7. This CDR3 is built from 18 residues. Per germline, CDR1 MNHEY and CDR2 SMNVEV (reference sequence). The CDR3 loop is CASRRAGTSGGAYNEQFF. The CDR3 DNA is TGTGCCAGCAGACGAGCCGGGACTAGCGGGGGGGCCTACAATGAGCAGTTCTTC.

The chain combines TRBV7-8 with TRBJ2-3; no clear D. The length of the CDR3 is 12 residues. Germline-derived CDR1 and CDR2 are SGHVS and FQNEAQ. The germline V and J ends were trimmed by 7 bases and 4 bases, with 9 bases remaining between them. The CDR3 nucleotides are TGTGCCAGCACCCTTACGGCAGATACGCAGTATTTT. Translation: CASTLTADTQYF. The whole variable domain, filled in from reference TRBV7-8 and TRBJ2-3, reads GAGVSQSPRYKVAKRGQDVALRCDPISGHVSLFWYQQALGQGPEFLTYFQNEAQLDKSGLPSDRFFAERPEGSVSTLKIQRTQQEDSAVYLCASTLTADTQYFGPGTRLTVL.

This chain links TRBV19 with TRBJ2-5; 7 bases align to TRBD1. CDR3 length equals 13 residues. Germline loops: CDR1 LNHDA, CDR2 SQIVND (reference sequence). J lost 5 bases, V lost 9 bases, and 9 bases had no gene match. The CDR3 is CASRDRLWETQYF. In DNA form, the CDR3 reads TGTGCCAGCCGGGACAGATTGTGGGAGACCCAGTACTTC.

This clone was counted once. The chain combines TRBV16 with TRBJ1-1; D gene unclear. Germline V gene lookup returns CDR1 KGHSY and CDR2 FQNENV. Trimming removed 2 bases at V and 8 bases at J, with 21 bases between. The CDR3 covers 16 residues. The CDR3 spells CASSQEIGGPLIEAFF. In nucleotides, the CDR3 is TGTGCCAGCAGCCAAGAAATTGGAGGGCCCCTCATAGAAGCTTTCTTT.

The gene calls are TRBV12-5 and TRBJ2-6, with a tentative D call TRBD1 (5 bases). The CDR3 runs to 17 residues. The ends were cut back, 4 bases at V and 2 bases at J, with 15 bases in the middle. In germline, CDR1 is LGHNT, CDR2 FRNRAP. The CDR3 sequence is CASGSALQGTGANVLTF. For the CDR3, the DNA is TGTGCTAGTGGTTCTGCACTTCAGGGAACTGGGGCCAACGTCCTGACTTTC.

This chain links TRBV30 with TRBJ1-1; D may be TRBD1 (5 bases). Deletions cut 8 bases from V and 3 bases from J, with 22 bases between. The CDR3 loop spans 15 amino acids. Germline V gene lookup returns CDR1 GTSNPN and CDR2 SVGIG (reference sequence). CDR3 amino acids: CAGGGGVLRYTEAFF. CDR3 in DNA: TGTGCCGGGGGTGGGGGGGTCCTGAGGTACACTGAAGCTTTCTTT. Full variable domain (missing parts from reference TRBV30 and TRBJ1-1): SQTIHQWPATLVQPVGSPLSLECTVEGTSNPNLYWYRQAAGRGLQLLFYSVGIGQISSEVPQNLSASRPQDRQFILSSKKLLLSDSGFYLCAGGGGVLRYTEAFFGQGTRLTVV.

The chain employs TRBV5-4 and TRBJ2-2, with 8 bases aligning to TRBD2. The CDR3 totals 14 residues. Losses at the gene ends were 6 bases for V and 6 bases for J; bases not matched to a gene: 7. Germline assignment: CDR1 SGHNT and CDR2 YYREEE (reference sequence). Written as DNA, the CDR3 is TGTGCCAGCAAGGACGGGGGGGCGCCCGGGGAGCTGTTTTTT. Translating it yields CASKDGGAPGELFF.

As concerns this clone: Other DNA sequences of this sample code for an identical CDR3. This chain joins TRBV3-1 (or the pseudogene TRBV3-2) and TRBJ1-6; D unclear. The CDR3 runs 14 residues. V lost 1 base, J lost 7 bases, and 8 bases lay in between. CDR1 LGHDT and CDR2 YNNKEL come from the germline V gene (reference sequence). DNA of the CDR3: TGTGCCAGCAGCCAAGTAGGAGGGAATTCACCCCTCCACTTT. Translation gives CASSQVGGNSPLHF.

The J gene is TRBJ2-7, the V gene TRBV9; possibly TRBD2 for D (7 bases). CDR3 length: 15 residues. The germline V gene encodes CDR1 SGDLS and CDR2 YYNGEE. The V end lost 0 bases, the J end lost 2 bases, and 12 bases lay between the germline ends. The CDR3 nucleotides read TGTGCCAGCAGCGTAGGAGGCGGGGGCGCCTACGAGCAGTACTTC. This encodes CASSVGGGGAYEQYF.